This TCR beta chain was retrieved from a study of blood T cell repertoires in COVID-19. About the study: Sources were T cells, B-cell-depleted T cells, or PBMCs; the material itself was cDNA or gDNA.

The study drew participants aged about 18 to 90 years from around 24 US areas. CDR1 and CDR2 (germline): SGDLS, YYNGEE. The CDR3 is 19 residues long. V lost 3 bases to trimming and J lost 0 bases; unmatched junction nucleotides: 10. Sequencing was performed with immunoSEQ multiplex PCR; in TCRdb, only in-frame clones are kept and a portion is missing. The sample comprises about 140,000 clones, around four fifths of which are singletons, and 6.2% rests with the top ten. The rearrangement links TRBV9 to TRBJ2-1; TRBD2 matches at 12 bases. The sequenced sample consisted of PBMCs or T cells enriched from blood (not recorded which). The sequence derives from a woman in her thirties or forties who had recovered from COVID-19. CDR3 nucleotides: TGTGCCAGCAGCGGGAACCCCACGACTAGCGGGGGCTCCTACAATGAGCAGTTCTTC. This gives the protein CASSGNPTTSGGSYNEQFF.